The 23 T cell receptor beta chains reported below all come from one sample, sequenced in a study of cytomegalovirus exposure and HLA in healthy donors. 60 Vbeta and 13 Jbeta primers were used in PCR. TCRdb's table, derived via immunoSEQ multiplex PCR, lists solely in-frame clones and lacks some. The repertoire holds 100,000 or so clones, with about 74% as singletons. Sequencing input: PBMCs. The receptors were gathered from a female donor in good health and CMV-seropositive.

DNA of the CDR3: TGCGCCAGCAGCCAAGATAGGCTAGCGGGGGTCACAGATACGCAGTATTTT. It yields the protein CASSQDRLAGVTDTQYF. The chain recombines TRBV4-3 with TRBJ2-3; the match to TRBD2 covers 10 bases. V lost 0 bases to trimming and J lost 2 bases; unmatched junction nucleotides: 5. Germline CDR1 and CDR2: LGHNA and YSLEER. This CDR3 is 17 amino acids long.

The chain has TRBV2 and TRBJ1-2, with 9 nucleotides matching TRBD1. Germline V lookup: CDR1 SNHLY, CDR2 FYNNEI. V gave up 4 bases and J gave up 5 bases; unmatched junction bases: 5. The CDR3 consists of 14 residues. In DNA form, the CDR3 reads TGTGCCAGCAGTGGGACAGGGGCGCCATATGGCTACACCTTC. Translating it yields CASSGTGAPYGYTF.

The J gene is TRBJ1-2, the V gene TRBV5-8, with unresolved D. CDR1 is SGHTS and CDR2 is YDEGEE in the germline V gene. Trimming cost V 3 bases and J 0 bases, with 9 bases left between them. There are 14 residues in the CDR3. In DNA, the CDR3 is TGTGCCAGCAGCTCCGGACTATCTAACTATGGCTACACCTTC. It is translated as CASSSGLSNYGYTF.

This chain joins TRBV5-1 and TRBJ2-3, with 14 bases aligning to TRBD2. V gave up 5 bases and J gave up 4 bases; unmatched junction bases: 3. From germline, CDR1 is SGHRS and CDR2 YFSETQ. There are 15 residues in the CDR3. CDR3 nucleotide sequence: TGCGCCAGCAGGACTAGCGGGGGGGCTGCAGATACGCAGTATTTT. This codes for CASRTSGGAADTQYF.

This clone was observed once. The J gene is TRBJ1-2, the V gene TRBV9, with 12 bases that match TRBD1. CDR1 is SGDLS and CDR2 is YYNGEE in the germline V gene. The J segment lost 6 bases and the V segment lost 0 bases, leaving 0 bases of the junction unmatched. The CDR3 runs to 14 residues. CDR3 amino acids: CASSVGDRGHGYTF. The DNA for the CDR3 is TGTGCCAGCAGCGTAGGGGACAGGGGGCATGGCTACACCTTC.

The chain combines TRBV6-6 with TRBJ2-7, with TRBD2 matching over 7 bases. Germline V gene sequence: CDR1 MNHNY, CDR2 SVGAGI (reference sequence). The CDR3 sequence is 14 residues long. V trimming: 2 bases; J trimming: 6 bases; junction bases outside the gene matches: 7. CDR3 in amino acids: CASSYGGGPLEQYF. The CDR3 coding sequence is TGTGCCAGCAGTTACGGGGGAGGGCCCCTCGAGCAGTACTTC.

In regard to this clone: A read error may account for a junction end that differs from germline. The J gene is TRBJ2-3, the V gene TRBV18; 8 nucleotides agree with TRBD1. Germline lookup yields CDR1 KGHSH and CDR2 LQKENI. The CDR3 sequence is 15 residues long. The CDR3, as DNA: TGTGCCAGCTCACCCACCGGGACAGGCACGGATACGCAGTATTTT. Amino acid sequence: CASSPTGTGTDTQYF.

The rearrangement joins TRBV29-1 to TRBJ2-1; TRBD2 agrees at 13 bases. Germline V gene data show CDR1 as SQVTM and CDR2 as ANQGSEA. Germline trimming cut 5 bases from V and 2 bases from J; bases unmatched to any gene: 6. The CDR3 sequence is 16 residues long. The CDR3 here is CSVTRTSGSPYNEQFF. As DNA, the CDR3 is TGCAGCGTTACAAGGACTAGCGGGAGTCCCTACAATGAGCAGTTCTTC.

The CDR3 is CASSNGQGETQYF. The CDR3 nucleotides read TGTGCCAGCAGTAACGGACAGGGAGAGACCCAGTACTTC. The J gene is TRBJ2-5, the V gene TRBV6-4; 8 nucleotides agree with TRBD1. The CDR3 totals 13 residues. Unmatched junction bases numbered 3, after V lost 5 bases and J lost 4 bases. Germline lookup yields CDR1 MRHNA and CDR2 SNTAGT.

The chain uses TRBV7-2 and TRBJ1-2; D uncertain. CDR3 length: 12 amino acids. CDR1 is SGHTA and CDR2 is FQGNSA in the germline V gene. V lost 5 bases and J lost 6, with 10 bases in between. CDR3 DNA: TGTGCCAGCAGCCCTAACCACGATGGCTACACCTTC. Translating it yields CASSPNHDGYTF.

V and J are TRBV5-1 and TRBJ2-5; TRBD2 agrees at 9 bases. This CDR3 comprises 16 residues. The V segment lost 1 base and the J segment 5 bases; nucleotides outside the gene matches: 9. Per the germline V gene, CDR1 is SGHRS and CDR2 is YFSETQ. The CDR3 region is CASSLRSSGRLETQYF. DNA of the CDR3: TGCGCCAGCAGCTTGAGGTCAAGCGGGAGGTTGGAGACCCAGTACTTC.

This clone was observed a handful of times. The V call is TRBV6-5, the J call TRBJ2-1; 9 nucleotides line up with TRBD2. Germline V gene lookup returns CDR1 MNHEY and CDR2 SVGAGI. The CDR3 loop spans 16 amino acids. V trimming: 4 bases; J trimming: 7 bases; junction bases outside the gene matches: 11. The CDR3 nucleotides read TGTGCCAGCAGTTCCAGCGGGGGGTACTTGGGAAATGAGCAGTTCTTC. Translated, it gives CASSSSGGYLGNEQFF.

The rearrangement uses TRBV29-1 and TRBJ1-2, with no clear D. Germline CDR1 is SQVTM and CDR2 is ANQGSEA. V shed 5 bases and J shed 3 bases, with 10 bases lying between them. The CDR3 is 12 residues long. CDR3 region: CSVQPGDYGYTF. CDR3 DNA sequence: TGCAGCGTTCAGCCCGGGGACTATGGCTACACCTTC.

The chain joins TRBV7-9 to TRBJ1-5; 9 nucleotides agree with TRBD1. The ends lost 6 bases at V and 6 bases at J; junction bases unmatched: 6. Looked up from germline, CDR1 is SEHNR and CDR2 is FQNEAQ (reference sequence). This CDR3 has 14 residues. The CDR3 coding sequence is TGTGCCAGCAGTAAACAGGGGGCGAGTCAGCCCCAGCATTTT. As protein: CASSKQGASQPQHF.

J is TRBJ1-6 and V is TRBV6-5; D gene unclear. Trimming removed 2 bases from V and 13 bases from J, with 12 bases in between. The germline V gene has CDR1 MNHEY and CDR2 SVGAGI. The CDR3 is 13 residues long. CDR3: CASSYRESEPLHF. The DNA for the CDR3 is TGTGCCAGCAGTTACCGGGAGTCCGAGCCCCTCCACTTT.

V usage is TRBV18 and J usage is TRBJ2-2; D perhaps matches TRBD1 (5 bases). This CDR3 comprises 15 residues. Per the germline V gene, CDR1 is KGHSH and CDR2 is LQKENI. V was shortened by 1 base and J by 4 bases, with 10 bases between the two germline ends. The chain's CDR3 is CASSPLRQITGELFF. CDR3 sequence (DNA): TGTGCCAGCTCACCACTGAGACAGATCACCGGGGAGCTGTTTTTT. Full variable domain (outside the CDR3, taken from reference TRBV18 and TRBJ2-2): NAGVMQNPRHLVRRRGQEARLRCSPMKGHSHVYWYRQLPEEGLKFMVYLQKENIIDESGMPKERFSAEFPKEGPSILRIQQVVRGDSAAYFCASSPLRQITGELFFGEGSRLTVL.

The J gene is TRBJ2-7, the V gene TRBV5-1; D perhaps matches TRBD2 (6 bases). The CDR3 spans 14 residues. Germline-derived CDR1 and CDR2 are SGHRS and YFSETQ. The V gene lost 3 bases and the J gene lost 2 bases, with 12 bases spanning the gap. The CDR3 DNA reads TGCGCCAGCAGCTCTTTAACGGGAGCCTACGAGCAGTACTTC. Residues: CASSSLTGAYEQYF.

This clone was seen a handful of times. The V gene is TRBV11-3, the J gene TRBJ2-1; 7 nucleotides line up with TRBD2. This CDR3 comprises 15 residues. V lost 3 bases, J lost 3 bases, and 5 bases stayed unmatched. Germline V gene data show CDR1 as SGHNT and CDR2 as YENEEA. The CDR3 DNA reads TGTGCCAGCAGCTTTACGGGAGGAAACTACAATGAGCAGTTCTTC. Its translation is CASSFTGGNYNEQFF.

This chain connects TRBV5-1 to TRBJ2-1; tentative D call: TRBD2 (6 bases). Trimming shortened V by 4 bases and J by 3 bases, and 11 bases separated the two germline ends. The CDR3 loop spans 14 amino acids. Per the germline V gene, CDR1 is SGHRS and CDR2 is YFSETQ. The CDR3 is CASSGGSFYNEQFF. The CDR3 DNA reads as TGCGCCAGCAGCGGGGGGTCCTTCTACAATGAGCAGTTCTTC.

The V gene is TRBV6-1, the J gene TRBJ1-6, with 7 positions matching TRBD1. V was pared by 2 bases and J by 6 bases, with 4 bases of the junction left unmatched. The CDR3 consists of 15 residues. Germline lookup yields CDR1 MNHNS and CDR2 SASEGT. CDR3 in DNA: TGTGCCAGCAGTGAACGTTCAGGGGGTAATTCACCCCTCCACTTT. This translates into CASSERSGGNSPLHF.

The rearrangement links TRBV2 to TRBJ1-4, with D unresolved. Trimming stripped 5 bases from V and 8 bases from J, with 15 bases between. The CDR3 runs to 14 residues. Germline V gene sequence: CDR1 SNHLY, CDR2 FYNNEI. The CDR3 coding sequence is TGTGCCAGCAGTCGGGTCCTCGCGGGGGAAAAACTGTTTTTT. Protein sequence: CASSRVLAGEKLFF. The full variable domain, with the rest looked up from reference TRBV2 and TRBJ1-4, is EPEVTQTPSHQVTQMGQEVILRCVPISNHLYFYWYRQILGQKVEFLVSFYNNEISEKSEIFDDQFSVERPDGSNFTLKIRSTKLEDSAMYFCASSRVLAGEKLFFGSGTQLSVL.

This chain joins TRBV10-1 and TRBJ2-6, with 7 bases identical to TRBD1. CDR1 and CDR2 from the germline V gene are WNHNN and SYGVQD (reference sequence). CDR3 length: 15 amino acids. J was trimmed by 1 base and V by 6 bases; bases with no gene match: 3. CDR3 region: CASRGDRSGANVLTF. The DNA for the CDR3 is TGCGCCAGCAGGGGGGACAGATCTGGGGCCAACGTCCTGACTTTC.

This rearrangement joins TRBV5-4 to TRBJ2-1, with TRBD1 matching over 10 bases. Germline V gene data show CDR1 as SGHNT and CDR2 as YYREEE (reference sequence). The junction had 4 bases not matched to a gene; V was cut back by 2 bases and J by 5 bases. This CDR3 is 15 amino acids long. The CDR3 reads CASSFETGGNNEQFF. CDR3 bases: TGTGCCAGCAGCTTTGAGACAGGGGGCAACAATGAGCAGTTCTTC.